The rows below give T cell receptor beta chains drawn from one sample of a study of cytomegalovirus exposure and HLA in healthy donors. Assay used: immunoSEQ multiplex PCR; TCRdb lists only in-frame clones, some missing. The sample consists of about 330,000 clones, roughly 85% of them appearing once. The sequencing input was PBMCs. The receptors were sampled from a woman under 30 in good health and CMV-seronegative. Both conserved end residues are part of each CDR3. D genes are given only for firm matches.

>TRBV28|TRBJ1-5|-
CASSFSNAQPQHF
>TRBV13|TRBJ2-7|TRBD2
CASSLFSGRASEQYF
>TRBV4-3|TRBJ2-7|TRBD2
CASSQLGPASGSSYEQYF
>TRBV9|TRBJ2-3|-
CASSVAQAGSTDTQYF
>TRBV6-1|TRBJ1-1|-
CASSPTMDTEAFF
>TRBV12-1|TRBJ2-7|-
CASSFASGLGSYEQYF
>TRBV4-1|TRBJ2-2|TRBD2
CASSQDPGRTSSNTGELFF
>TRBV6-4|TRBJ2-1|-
CASSLRTRSSYNEQFF
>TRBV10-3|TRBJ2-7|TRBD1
CAIKLDRASYEQYF
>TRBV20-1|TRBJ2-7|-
CSASQAYEQYF
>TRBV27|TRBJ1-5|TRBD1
CASSRDRVPSSNQPQHF
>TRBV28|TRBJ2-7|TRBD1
CASSFAGQGSYEQYF
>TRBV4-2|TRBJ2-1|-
CASSQVGGSSYNEQFF
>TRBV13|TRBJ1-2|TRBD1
CASSPGTASLLGYTF
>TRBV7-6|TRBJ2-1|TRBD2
CASSLGALAPGGTYNEQFF
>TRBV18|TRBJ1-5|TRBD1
CASSSWTGLNQPQHF
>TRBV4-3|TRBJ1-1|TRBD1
CASSLRRGVQGVNTEAFF
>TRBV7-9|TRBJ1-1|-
CASSLGPVNEAFF
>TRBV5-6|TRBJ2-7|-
CASSLVALSYEQYF
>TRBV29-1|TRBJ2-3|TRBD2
CSVDVAGADTQYF
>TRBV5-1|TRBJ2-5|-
CASSLGGGAETQYF
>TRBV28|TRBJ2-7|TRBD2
CASTSGLAGVRGEQYF
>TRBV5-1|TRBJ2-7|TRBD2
CASSPEGLALPYEQYF
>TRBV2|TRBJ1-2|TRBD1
CASSDRGTGVYGYTF
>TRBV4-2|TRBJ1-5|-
CASSPAEGYNQPQHF
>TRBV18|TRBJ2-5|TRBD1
CASSYRDSGETQYF
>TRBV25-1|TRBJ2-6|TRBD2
CASSGLAGVGPGANVLTF
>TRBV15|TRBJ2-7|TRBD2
CATSRVPGLAGGEQYF
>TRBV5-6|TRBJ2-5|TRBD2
CASSLEGLAGVGETQYF
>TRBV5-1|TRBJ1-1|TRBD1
CASSLNTGGATEAFF
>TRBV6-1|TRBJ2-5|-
CASSDQGGETQYF
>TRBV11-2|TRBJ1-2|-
CASSLVEGVGYTF
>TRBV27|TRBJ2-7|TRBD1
CASSYSRTGSAYEQYF
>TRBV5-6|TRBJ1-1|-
CASSPVSGLLTEAFF
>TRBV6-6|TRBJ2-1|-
CASSYSAGVYNEQFF
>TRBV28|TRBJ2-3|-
CASSLLSTAGTADTQYF
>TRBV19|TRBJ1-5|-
CASSLGLLSNQPQHF
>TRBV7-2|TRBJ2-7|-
CASNPPTGFREQYF
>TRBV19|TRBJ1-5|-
CASSTRPGLGIQPQHF
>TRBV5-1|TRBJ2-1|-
CASSRLAGGEQFF
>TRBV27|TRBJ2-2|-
CASSGQLNTGELFF
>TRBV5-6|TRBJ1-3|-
CASSLAGAGNTIYF
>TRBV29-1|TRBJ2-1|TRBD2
CSVGSSGTPGGNEQFF
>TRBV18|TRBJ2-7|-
CASSLGGEYEQYF
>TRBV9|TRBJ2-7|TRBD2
CASSVEGAGLLYEQYF
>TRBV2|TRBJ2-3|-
CASSEVTSTDTQYF
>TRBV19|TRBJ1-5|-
CASRIGGLQPQHF
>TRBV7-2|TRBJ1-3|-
CASSLLGNTIYF
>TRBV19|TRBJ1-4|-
CASSIMGTGVEKLFF